This T cell receptor beta chain was observed in a study of T cell changes during pregnancy in multiple sclerosis. Repertoires were generated with immunoSEQ multiplex PCR, while TCRdb's copy carries only in-frame clones and drops some. The sample consists of around 63,000 clones, roughly 92% of them appearing once. V lost 7 bases, J lost 4 bases, and 11 bases lay in between. The CDR3 consists of 13 residues. The germline CDR1 and CDR2 sequences are MNHEY and SVGAGI. The clonotype comes from a female donor in good health, enrolled as a control in a pregnancy study. The rearrangement joins TRBV6-5 to TRBJ1-5; no clear D gene. The source was CD8+ T cells from peripheral blood mononuclear cells, collected in the third trimester of pregnancy. This CDR3 is CASKREANQPQHF. CDR3 nucleotides: TGTGCCAGCAAGCGGGAGGCAAATCAGCCCCAGCATTTT.